This T cell receptor beta chain was found in a study of blood T cell repertoires in COVID-19. The CDR3 loop spans 16 amino acids. CDR1 and CDR2 from the germline V gene are SGHTA and FQGNSA. The V segment lost 0 bases and the J segment 1 base; nucleotides outside the gene matches: 3. Cohorts were assigned according to the clinical history that participants reported. Cohort 3 recovered donors had two negative PCRs, clearance, or symptom resolution. How the authors handled the data: Estimates of nucleated cell counts were drawn from the amplification of reference gene primers. Repertoires were generated with immunoSEQ multiplex PCR, while TCRdb's copy carries only in-frame clones and drops some. V, J and clone size are those of that table, while D and trimming were read from the DNA. The profile shows fewer than 300,000 clones, approximately 90% of them singletons.

The TCR was taken from a man in his forties who had recovered from COVID-19. The chain combines TRBV7-2 with TRBJ2-4; 7 nucleotides agree with TRBD1. Sequencing used PBMCs or T cells enriched from blood (not recorded which). CDR3 sequence reads: CASSLAPTGAKNIQYF. As DNA, the CDR3 is TGTGCCAGCAGCTTAGCCCCGACAGGGGCCAAAAACATTCAGTACTTC.